This T cell receptor beta chain derives from a study of shared clonotypes between healthy human individuals (TCRdb year 2020). Background on the whole study: The cohort comprised a couple of women and a few men aged 18 to 49 years. For each donor, CD4 naive and CD4 memory were each run on three plates, CD8 naive on two plates, and CD8 memory on one plate. To estimate repertoire size and how much clonotypes are shared between individuals, the study performed deep sequencing of blood TCR repertoires from 4 to 6 healthy adults. Between about 0.94 and 8.9 billion PBMCs per donor were obtained by leukapheresis. To increase sequencing depth and limit assay-specific biases, TCR repertoire library preparation and sequencing were carried out by different laboratories using diverse techniques.

Summary of the overall study and its limitations: Pairwise subsampling led to the expectation that sequencing depth would affect the degree of clonotype sharing among donors. Compared with non-shared clonotypes, the clonotypes found in all four sorted-subset donors had higher generation probabilities. The genetic and exposure-history diversity represented was limited by the small number of donors. Across several donors, approximately 4.9% of naive CD4, roughly 3.5% of naive CD8, approximately 2.5% of memory CD4, and approximately 0.42% of memory CD8 clonotypes were shared. Only blood was sampled, and tissue TCR repertoires likely differ from those in blood. Even with the large sequencing depth, rarefaction of the sorted-subset datasets indicated that sequencing was incomplete. Larger estimated clonotype richness was generally found for naive subsets than for memory subsets.

CD8 naive samples were obtained by positive selection for CCR7 among CD45RO-negative cells, yielding a CD45RA+CCR7+ population from which TemRA cells were excluded. Healthy HIV-negative adults with no recently reported acute infections or vaccinations were included as donors. Every donor was a Caucasian adult residing in Nashville, Tennessee, USA. Blood was collected by leukapheresis, and PBMCs were isolated by Ficoll-Histopaque density gradient centrifugation and then cryopreserved in liquid nitrogen vapor phase. Analytical flow cytometry was used to check the purity and quantity of every magnetically sorted T cell population. Genomic DNA was isolated from every sorted fraction and measured by UV absorbance on a Nanodrop 2000c. Inclusive of the bounding cysteine and phenylalanine, the CDR3 is 15 residues long. The DNA shown is the 45-base CDR3, in frame from base 1. The germline V gene encodes CDR1 MNHEY and CDR2 SMNVEV (reference sequence). V is pruned by 6 bases and J by 3 bases, leaving 10 bases of the junction without a gene match.

Remarks on this clone: It has no known antigen specificity. No base qualities exist here, and no much larger clone lies one base off it.

Using the deep immunoSEQ assay, multiplex PCR amplified TCR CDR3 regions from genomic DNA. Genomic DNA extracted from each cell subset was distributed evenly over all wells of several immunoSEQ 96-well plates, and each plate served as one replicate. For sorted subsets, each replicate PCR was loaded with approximately 200 ng genomic DNA, equivalent to 32,000 or so T cell genomes. Purified libraries were measured with a Qubit 3.0 fluorometer, size-checked on a Bioanalyzer 2100, and measured again with the KAPA Library Quantification kit. A separate single-read 150-cycle Illumina NextSeq 550 flow cell was used to sequence each immunoSEQ 96-well plate. The authors' pipeline ran thus. Because the immunoSEQ output held only junctional sequences and lacked quality scores, the filtering could not match the filtering applied to full-length reads. Sequences were annotated with PyIR, a Python wrapper for IgBLAST v1.9, and V/J genes and CDR3 were assigned using IMGT germline references. Reads were filtered out if the reads had weak V/J assignments (E-value above 1e-6), no CDR3, stop codons, out-of-frame junctions, or ambiguous translated residues. V3J clonotypes were defined as sequences sharing an identical inferred V gene, J gene, and CDR3 amino acid sequence. The percentage overlap between two repertoires was calculated by dividing the number of shared unique clonotypes by the size of the smaller repertoire. Richness of each repertoire was evaluated using RTK rarefaction, the Chao1 estimator, and Recon v2.1 estimates of unobserved clonotypes. Generation probabilities for all TCRbeta clonotypes obtained by the gDNA method from a few donors were computed using OLGA. TCRdb carries this immuneACCESS record with in-frame sequences only. Its versions omit some clonotypes, under half of them owing to an unresolved V gene in the studies checked, with the rest unexplained. The D gene and trimming were derived from the DNA, and the V and J assignments and clone size from that table. The sample yields roughly 890,000 clones; 80% to 95% were counted once. Clones ranked in the top ten supply about 24% of the sample.

The receptor was isolated from a young man in good health. The chain is made from TRBV27 and TRBJ2-7; 8 bases in between match TRBD2. Sequencing was done on a sample of naive CD8+ T cells sorted from blood. The label giving this sample's cell subset or site can be read as: CD45RA+CCR7+. The CDR3 reads CASSLSGTLDYEQYF. The bases read TGTGCCAGCAGCCTTAGCGGGACTTTAGACTACGAGCAGTACTTC.